This entry features one TCR beta chain sequence. Its antigen is unknown. The sample holds no much larger clone one base away, and base qualities are not on file. These data come from a study of blood T cell repertoires in COVID-19 (dated by TCRdb to between 2020 and 2021). With respect to the entire study: The collaborator samples originated in the United States, Italy and Spain and spanned the acute and convalescent phases of COVID-19. The material from the prospective study consisted of cDNA or gDNA derived from T cells, B-cell-depleted T cells, or PBMCs. Subjects who had been exposed to COVID-19, were actively infected with it, or had recovered from it provided the deeply sampled blood TCRbeta repertoires that made up the dataset. A freely available public database, intended as a resource for researchers studying the immune response to SARS-CoV-2, is where the repertoires were released. The samples were drawn from the first 160 participants of the ongoing ImmuneRACE study and from 1,254 subjects provided by 6 global collaborators. Sample metadata almost always included a de-identified subject ID, COVID-19 status, age in years and sex. HLA class I and class II types, where available, came from metadata supplied by the sample provider rather than from assay-based typing.

What the work shows at the level of the full study, not this receptor alone: The amount of clinical and demographic metadata varied by source and participant and was provided uncurated.

Collaborating institutions collected whole blood in K2EDTA tubes following their own protocols. For TCRbeta analysis, collaborators shipped samples as frozen whole blood, isolated PBMCs, or DNA extracted from either of those sample types. TCRbeta CDR3 regions were amplified from genomic DNA using the immunoSEQ Assay, a bias-controlled multiplex PCR. The paper's data handling went like this. The number of nucleated cells in each sample was estimated from the amplification of reference gene primers within the assay. Sequence reads were collapsed and filtered to measure the absolute abundance of every unique TCRbeta CDR3 rearrangement. For each sample, productive Simpson clonality was calculated as the square root of Simpson's diversity index over productive rearrangements. This immuneACCESS table, as held by TCRdb, lists in-frame sequences with V and J called but not all clones. Of the missing ones, under half trace to an unresolved V gene in checked studies; the others have no known cause. The D gene and trimming were derived from the DNA, and the V and J assignments and clone size from that table. This sample comprises tens of thousands of clones, 88% of them detected only once. Clones ranked in the top ten supply 4.5% to 5.5% of the sample.

Deletion took 6 bases off V and 2 bases off J, with a span of 12 bases between the germline ends. From a lookup of the germline V gene (reference sequence), CDR1 and CDR2 are SGHKS and YYEKEE. The CDR3 holds 15 amino acids from the cysteine to the phenylalanine. Of all the DNA, just the CDR3 is kept, 45 bases in frame from base 1. Sequenced: peripheral blood. This TCR was sampled from a woman of 80 years or more with active COVID-19. The V and J segments used are TRBV5-5 and TRBJ2-6; confidence is insufficient to name the D gene. CDR3 sequence: CASNAFLAGANVLTF. The DNA sequence is given as TGTGCCAGCAATGCGTTCCTTGCTGGGGCCAACGTCCTGACTTTC.